The 21 T cell receptor beta chains listed next were all sequenced from one sample in a study of blood T cell repertoires in COVID-19. The data were produced by immunoSEQ multiplex PCR, yet TCRdb's version contains in-frame clones alone and is incomplete. The profile shows approximately 91,000 clones, around 90% of them singletons. The sequenced sample was peripheral blood. The source of these receptors is a man between 70 and 80 years old with acute or convalescent COVID-19.

The chain carries TRBV5-1 and TRBJ1-2; D might be TRBD1 (6 bases). The CDR3 sequence is 13 residues long. CDR1 and CDR2 (germline): SGHRS, YFSETQ. Deletions cut 2 bases from V and 1 base from J, with 6 bases between. CDR3 protein: CASSLQGNYGYTF. The CDR3 nucleotides read TGCGCCAGCAGCTTACAGGGTAACTATGGCTACACCTTC.

In its sample, this clone was seen once. The chain couples TRBV7-3 to TRBJ2-5, with 8 bases aligning to TRBD2. V lost 5 bases to trimming and J lost 5 bases; unmatched junction nucleotides: 10. The CDR3 is 15 amino acids. Germline V gene sequence: CDR1 SGHTA, CDR2 FQGTGA. CDR3 loop: CASSLVAGLAETQYF. The CDR3 coding sequence is TGTGCCAGCAGCCTAGTAGCGGGGCTGGCGGAGACCCAGTACTTC. Supplemented by reference TRBV7-3 and TRBJ2-5, the full variable domain reads GAGVSQTPSNKVTEKGKYVELRCDPISGHTALYWYRQSLGQGPEFLIYFQGTGAADDSGLPNDRFFAVRPEGSVSTLKIQRTERGDSAVYLCASSLVAGLAETQYFGPGTRLLVL.

The chain uses TRBV28 and TRBJ1-4, with D tentatively TRBD1 (6 bases). The CDR3 covers 15 residues. Trimming removed 1 base from V and 6 bases from J, with 12 bases in between. In germline, CDR1 is MDHEN, CDR2 SYDVKM. CDR3 region: CASSLLSGADEKLFF. Here the CDR3 DNA reads TGTGCCAGCAGTTTATTGTCAGGGGCTGATGAAAAACTGTTTTTT.

The chain recombines TRBV5-5 with TRBJ2-5, with TRBD2 identical over 14 bases. This CDR3 has 16 amino acids. The germline gives CDR1 SGHKS, CDR2 YYEKEE (reference sequence). Trimming took 0 bases from V and 2 from J; bases not matched to a gene: 0. The CDR3 sequence is CASSLGLAGGQETQYF. For the CDR3, the DNA is TGTGCCAGCAGCTTGGGACTAGCGGGGGGGCAAGAGACCCAGTACTTC.

The CDR3 spells CASALAVVNEQFF. DNA of the CDR3: TGCGCCAGTGCATTAGCGGTAGTCAATGAGCAGTTCTTC. The chain employs TRBV5-1 and TRBJ2-1; maybe TRBD2 (6 bases). CDR1 SGHRS and CDR2 YFSETQ come from the germline V gene. This CDR3 spans 13 amino acids. The V gene lost 8 bases and the J gene lost 6 bases, with 15 bases spanning the gap.

The V and J genes are TRBV28 and TRBJ1-1; 7 bases fit TRBD1. CDR3 length: 13 residues. Per the germline V gene, CDR1 is MDHEN and CDR2 is SYDVKM. V shed 6 bases, J shed 5 bases, and the junction held 6 bases outside the gene matches. The CDR3 protein is CASRRTGETEAFF. DNA for the CDR3: TGTGCCAGCAGACGAACAGGGGAAACTGAAGCTTTCTTT.

CDR3 sequence: CASSPRRGGLYGYTF. Written as DNA, the CDR3 is TGTGCCAGCAGCCCAAGGAGGGGCGGCCTCTATGGCTACACCTTC. J is TRBJ1-2 and V is TRBV3-1 (or the pseudogene TRBV3-2), with a possible D match to TRBD1 (5 bases). The CDR3 sequence is 15 residues long. CDR1 and CDR2 (germline): LGHDT, YNNKEL (reference sequence). V was shortened by 4 bases and J by 4 bases, with 16 bases between the two germline ends.

This clone is labeled medium-sized. The J gene is TRBJ2-1, the V gene TRBV3-1 (or the pseudogene TRBV3-2), with D perhaps TRBD2 (5 bases). CDR1 and CDR2 from the germline V gene are LGHDT and YNNKEL (reference sequence). V was pared by 5 bases and J by 8 bases, with 16 bases between. The CDR3 is 14 residues long. The CDR3 DNA sequence: TGTGCCAGCAGCTACAGAGGGTTTAAGGATGAGCAGTTCTTC. Protein: CASSYRGFKDEQFF.

CDR3 in amino acids: CASTPNQNTGELFF. The CDR3 coding sequence is TGCGCCAGCACCCCAAATCAAAACACCGGGGAGCTGTTTTTT. The chain recombines TRBV5-1 with TRBJ2-2; D not certain. Germline assignment: CDR1 SGHRS and CDR2 YFSETQ. This CDR3 comprises 14 residues. V lost 6 bases, J lost 2 bases, and 11 bases lay in between. Full variable domain (rest looked up from reference TRBV5-1 and TRBJ2-2): KAGVTQTPRYLIKTRGQQVTLSCSPISGHRSVSWYQQTPGQGLQFLFEYFSETQRNKGNFPGRFSGRQFSNSRSEMNVSTLELGDSALYLCASTPNQNTGELFFGEGSRLTVL.

The chain employs TRBV19 and TRBJ1-2, with TRBD1 matching over 9 bases. Losses at the gene ends were 6 bases for V and 3 bases for J; bases not matched to a gene: 5. The CDR3 contains 14 residues. From germline, CDR1 is LNHDA and CDR2 SQIVND (reference sequence). In nucleotides, the CDR3 is TGTGCCAGTAGGCCCCGGGACAGGGACTATGGCTACACCTTC. Encoded protein: CASRPRDRDYGYTF.

V usage is TRBV7-5 and J usage is TRBJ2-2; TRBD1 reflects the table's D call only, with no check against the DNA. TRBV7-5 is shown as a pseudogene. CDR3 length: 17 amino acids. DNA of the CDR3: TGTGTCAGAAGCATCGGACAGCTAGGGGCCAGCACCGGGGAGCTGTTTTTT. Translation gives CVRSIGQLGASTGELFF.

The chain is built from TRBV2 and TRBJ2-2, with D perhaps matching TRBD2 (6 bases). With 6 bases removed from V and 2 bases from J, the gap between germline ends came to 19 bases. CDR3 length equals 17 residues. CDR1 and CDR2 from the germline V gene are SNHLY and FYNNEI. CDR3: CASRRGSRVLNTGELFF. The CDR3 region has the DNA TGTGCCAGCAGGCGGGGTTCCCGGGTCCTTAACACCGGGGAGCTGTTTTTT.

J is TRBJ1-3 and V is TRBV5-6, with 7 bases aligning to TRBD1. Germline lookup yields CDR1 SGHDT and CDR2 YYEEEE. J was trimmed by 0 bases and V by 0 bases; bases with no gene match: 0. CDR3 length: 15 amino acids. This CDR3 reads CASSLDRGSGNTIYF. In DNA, the CDR3 is TGTGCCAGCAGCTTGGACAGGGGCTCTGGAAACACCATATATTTT.

The CDR3 nucleotides read TGTGCCAGCAGCCAAGATAGCGCAGGGGGCAATAATTCACCCCTCCACTTT. This sequence encodes CASSQDSAGGNNSPLHF. The chain has TRBV4-2 and TRBJ1-6; TRBD1 matches at 8 bases. Germline CDR1 and CDR2: LGHNA and YNFKEQ. The length of the CDR3 is 17 residues. The V gene end was trimmed by 0 bases and the J gene end by 5 bases; junction bases not matched to a gene: 6.

This rearrangement joins TRBV29-1 to TRBJ1-2; D is unclear. The germline V and J ends were trimmed by 5 bases and 4 bases, with 8 bases remaining between them. Germline CDR1 reads SQVTM; CDR2 reads ANQGSEA. The CDR3 has 11 amino acids. The CDR3 DNA is TGCAGCGTTCGGGAGGGCTATGGCTACACCTTC. Translating gives CSVREGYGYTF.

The rearrangement uses TRBV5-6 and TRBJ2-1, with 8 nucleotides matching TRBD1. The germline gives CDR1 SGHDT, CDR2 YYEEEE. The junction had 6 bases not matched to a gene; V was cut back by 4 bases and J by 9 bases. The CDR3 is 13 residues long. The CDR3 nucleotides are TGTGCCAGCAGCGCTTTGGACAGGGTTGAGCAGTTCTTC. Its protein product is CASSALDRVEQFF.

The rearrangement uses TRBV7-2 and TRBJ1-1; the match to TRBD1 covers 7 bases. This CDR3 spans 14 amino acids. Germline assignment: CDR1 SGHTA and CDR2 FQGNSA. V was pared by 6 bases and J by 6 bases, with 10 bases of the junction left unmatched. The CDR3 nucleotides read TGTGCCAGCAGTTATAGCAGGGGGGCGTCTGAAGCTTTCTTT. Translated, it gives CASSYSRGASEAFF. The complete variable domain, with remaining parts taken from reference TRBV7-2 and TRBJ1-1, reads GAGVSQSPSNKVTEKGKDVELRCDPISGHTALYWYRQSLGQGLEFLIYFQGNSAPDKSGLPSDRFSAERTGGSVSTLTIQRTQQEDSAVYLCASSYSRGASEAFFGQGTRLTVV.

This clone was seen a single time. Written as DNA, the CDR3 is TGTGCCAGCAGTCCAACCGGGACAGGGGCCTACGAGCAGTACTTC. Its translation: CASSPTGTGAYEQYF. The V gene is TRBV6-5, the J gene TRBJ2-7; TRBD1 aligns across 10 bases. The V gene end was trimmed by 5 bases and the J gene end by 2 bases; junction bases not matched to a gene: 6. CDR3 length equals 15 residues. Looked up from germline, CDR1 is MNHEY and CDR2 is SVGAGI.

The chain employs TRBV28 and TRBJ1-4; 8 bases line up with TRBD1. CDR3 length: 14 amino acids. Germline lookup yields CDR1 MDHEN and CDR2 SYDVKM. J gave up 8 bases and V 6 bases, and 8 bases lay outside the gene matches. CDR3 DNA sequence: TGTGCCAGCAGGAACAGGGGGGTGAGCGAAAAACTGTTTTTT. Protein product: CASRNRGVSEKLFF.

The rearrangement uses TRBV11-3 and TRBJ1-2; no clear D. The V gene lost 3 bases and the J gene lost 7 bases, with 18 bases spanning the gap. This CDR3 is 15 amino acids long. From germline, CDR1 is SGHNT and CDR2 YENEEA. In DNA, the CDR3 is TGTGCCAGCAGCTTCGGGTGGAGACCCGAGGCTGGCTACACCTTC. Translation: CASSFGWRPEAGYTF. Drawing the rest from reference TRBV11-3 and TRBJ1-2, the complete variable domain is EAGVVQSPRYKIIEKKQPVAFWCNPISGHNTLYWYLQNLGQGPELLIRYENEEAVDDSQLPKDRFSAERLKGVDSTLKIQPAELGDSAVYLCASSFGWRPEAGYTFGSGTRLTVV.

This sequence joins TRBV6-5 and TRBJ1-2, with a weak D call TRBD1 (6 bases). V lost 6 bases, J lost 4 bases, and 15 bases lay in between. The germline V gene encodes CDR1 MNHEY and CDR2 SVGAGI. CDR3 size: 14 residues. The CDR3 coding sequence is TGTGCCAGCAGAACCAGGGGAATGGGCTATGGCTACACCTTC. Encoded protein: CASRTRGMGYGYTF.